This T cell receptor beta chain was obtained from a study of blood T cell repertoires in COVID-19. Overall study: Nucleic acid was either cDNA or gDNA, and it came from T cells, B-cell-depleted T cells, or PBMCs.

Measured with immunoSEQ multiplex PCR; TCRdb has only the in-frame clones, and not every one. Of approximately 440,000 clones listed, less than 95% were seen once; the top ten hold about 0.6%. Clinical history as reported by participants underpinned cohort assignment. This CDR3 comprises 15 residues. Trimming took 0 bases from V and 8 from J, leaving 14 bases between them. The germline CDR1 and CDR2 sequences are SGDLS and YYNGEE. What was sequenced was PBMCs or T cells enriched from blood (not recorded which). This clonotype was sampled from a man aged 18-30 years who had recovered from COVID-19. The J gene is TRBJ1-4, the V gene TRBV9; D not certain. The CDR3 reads CASSVEGGQNEKLFF. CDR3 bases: TGTGCCAGCAGCGTAGAAGGAGGGCAGAACGAAAAACTGTTTTTT.